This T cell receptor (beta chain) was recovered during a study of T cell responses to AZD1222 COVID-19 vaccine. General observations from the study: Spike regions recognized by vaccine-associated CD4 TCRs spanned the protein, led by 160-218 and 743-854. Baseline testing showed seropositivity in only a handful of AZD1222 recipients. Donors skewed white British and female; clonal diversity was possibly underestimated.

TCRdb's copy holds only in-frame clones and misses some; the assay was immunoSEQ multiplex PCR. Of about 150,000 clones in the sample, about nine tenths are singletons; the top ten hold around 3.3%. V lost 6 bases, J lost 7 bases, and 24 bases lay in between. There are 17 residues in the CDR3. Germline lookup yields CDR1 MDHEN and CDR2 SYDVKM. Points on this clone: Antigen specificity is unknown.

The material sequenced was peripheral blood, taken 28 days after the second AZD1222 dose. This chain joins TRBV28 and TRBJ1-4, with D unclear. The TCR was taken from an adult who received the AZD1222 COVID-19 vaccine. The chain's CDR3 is CASSSRVLGVGGEKLFF. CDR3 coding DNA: TGTGCCAGCAGCTCAAGGGTACTCGGGGTGGGCGGTGAAAAACTGTTTTTT.